The clone carrying this T cell receptor (beta chain) was observed a few times. TCRdb re-called the RT-PCR reads with MiXCR, one entry per CDR3 protein. The table records 650,000 to 800,000 distinct CDR3 sequences, more than 13% of them present only once. This CDR3 has 14 amino acids. V shed 8 bases, J shed 10 bases, and the junction held 8 bases outside the gene matches. This sequence joins TRBV12-3 or TRBV12-4 and TRBJ1-6, with 10 bases that match TRBD1. Sequenced input: memory CD4+ T cells from blood. The TCR comes from a female donor in good health, serving as a healthy control. The CDR3 region has the DNA TGTGCCAGCCTCTGGGGGACAGGGGCATCACCCCTCCACTTT. It codes for CASLWGTGASPLHF.